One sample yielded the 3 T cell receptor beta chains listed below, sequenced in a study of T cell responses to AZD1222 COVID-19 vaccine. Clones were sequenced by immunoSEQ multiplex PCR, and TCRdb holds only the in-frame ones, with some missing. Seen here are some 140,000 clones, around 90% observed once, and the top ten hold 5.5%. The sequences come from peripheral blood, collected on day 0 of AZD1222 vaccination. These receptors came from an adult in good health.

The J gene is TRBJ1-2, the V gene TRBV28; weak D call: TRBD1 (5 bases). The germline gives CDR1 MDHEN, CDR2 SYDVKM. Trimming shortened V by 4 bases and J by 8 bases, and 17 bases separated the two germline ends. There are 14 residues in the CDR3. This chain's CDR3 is CASSSRDVWGGYTF. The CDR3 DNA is TGTGCCAGCAGTTCCCGGGACGTCTGGGGAGGCTACACCTTC.

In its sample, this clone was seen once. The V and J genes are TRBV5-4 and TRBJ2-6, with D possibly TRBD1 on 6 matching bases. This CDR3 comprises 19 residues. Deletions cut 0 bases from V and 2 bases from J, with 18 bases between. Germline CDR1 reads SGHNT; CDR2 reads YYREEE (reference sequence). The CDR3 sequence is CASSLGWPGHPTGANVLTF. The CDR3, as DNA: TGTGCCAGCAGCTTGGGGTGGCCGGGACATCCGACTGGGGCCAACGTCCTGACTTTC.

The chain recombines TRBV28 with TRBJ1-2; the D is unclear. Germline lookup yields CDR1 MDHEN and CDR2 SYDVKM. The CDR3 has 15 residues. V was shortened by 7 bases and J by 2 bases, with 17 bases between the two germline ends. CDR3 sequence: CASTPVGSVNYGYTF. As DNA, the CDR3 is TGTGCCAGCACTCCAGTCGGTAGCGTAAACTATGGCTACACCTTC.